The clone carrying this T cell receptor beta chain is a singleton in its sample. Its antigen is as yet unknown. Germline V lookup: CDR1 MNHNS, CDR2 SASEGT. CDR3 length equals 15 residues. The ends lost 0 bases at V and 11 bases at J; junction bases unmatched: 9. Sampled while nominally healthy, donors likely had unrecorded immune exposures. It was with 60 Vbeta and 13 Jbeta primers that the PCR ran. Some clones are missing from TCRdb's copy, which holds only in-frame ones; the method was immunoSEQ multiplex PCR. The profile shows 150,000 to 200,000 clones, 75% of them singletons. This entry is derived from a study of cytomegalovirus exposure and HLA in healthy donors. About the study: The roughly 120 million unique TCR beta sequences, from some 170 million T cells, were found by an earlier analysis. Approximately 85 million unique TCRs from HLA-typed donors made up an early data release. Findings and limits, study-wide: About 90% or about 30% of the time was how often most TCR beta V segments were productive, according to an earlier analysis.

The V and J genes are TRBV6-1 and TRBJ1-4; TRBD1 matches at 7 bases. The sequence was obtained from a woman aged 50 to 65 in good health and CMV-seropositive. The sample consisted of PBMCs. The CDR3 DNA sequence: TGTGCCAGCAGTGAAGCTCGACAGGGTCACGATAAACTGTTTTTT. Protein sequence: CASSEARQGHDKLFF.